The 9 T cell receptor beta chains below come from one sample, sequenced in a study of T cell responses to AZD1222 COVID-19 vaccine. Libraries were prepared by immunoSEQ multiplex PCR; TCRdb keeps only in-frame clonotypes and omits some of them. Of 150,000 or so clones in the sample, approximately 91% were seen once. The specimen comprised peripheral blood, sampled 28 days after the second AZD1222 dose. Receptors originate from an adult who received the AZD1222 COVID-19 vaccine.

This clone was detected once. The chain combines TRBV6-5 with TRBJ1-4; tentatively, D is TRBD1 (6 bases). Per the germline V gene, CDR1 is MNHEY and CDR2 is SVGAGI. The CDR3 length is 14 residues. Trimming removed 8 bases from V and 3 bases from J, with 13 bases in between. The CDR3 sequence is CASAQTGANEKLFF. The CDR3 region has the DNA TGTGCCAGCGCACAGACAGGCGCTAATGAAAAACTGTTTTTT.

V and J are TRBV5-6 and TRBJ2-2, with 13 positions matching TRBD2. The V and J ends lost 4 bases and 5 bases, in that order; junction bases with no gene match: 14. Germline V gives CDR1 SGHDT, CDR2 YYEEEE. The CDR3 is made up of 19 amino acids. The DNA of the CDR3 is TGTGCCAGCAGCCACACCCTACTACTAGCGGGAGGGTATACCGGGGAGCTGTTTTTT. Translation: CASSHTLLLAGGYTGELFF.

The CDR3 loop is CASSLLAGDPGELFF. CDR3 sequence (DNA): TGCGCCAGCAGTCTTCTAGCGGGAGATCCCGGGGAGCTGTTTTTT. The rearrangement uses TRBV23-1 and TRBJ2-2, with 10 bases fitting TRBD2. TRBV23-1 belongs to the ORF category, with a function that is uncertain. The V gene end was trimmed by 4 bases and the J gene end by 6 bases; junction bases not matched to a gene: 5. The CDR3 has 15 residues.

This chain connects TRBV5-1 to TRBJ1-1; D is possibly TRBD1 (5 bases). The CDR3 runs to 12 residues. V lost 4 bases, J lost 9 bases, and 13 bases lay in between. Germline V gives CDR1 SGHRS, CDR2 YFSETQ. The CDR3 nucleotides read TGCGCCAGCAGCCGGGGCCCTGGGAAAGCTTTCTTT. It is translated as CASSRGPGKAFF. Full variable domain (rest looked up from reference TRBV5-1 and TRBJ1-1): KAGVTQTPRYLIKTRGQQVTLSCSPISGHRSVSWYQQTPGQGLQFLFEYFSETQRNKGNFPGRFSGRQFSNSRSEMNVSTLELGDSALYLCASSRGPGKAFFGQGTRLTVV.

In regard to this clone: Other DNA sequences within the sample encode an identical CDR3. The J gene is TRBJ1-2, the V gene TRBV19, with 8 bases fitting TRBD1. V lost 6 bases to trimming and J lost 4 bases; unmatched junction nucleotides: 4. CDR1 and CDR2 from the germline V gene are LNHDA and SQIVND (reference sequence). The CDR3 consists of 13 residues. The CDR3 protein is CASSPGQVYGYTF. CDR3 bases: TGTGCCAGTAGCCCGGGACAGGTCTATGGCTACACCTTC.

This chain connects TRBV6-1 to TRBJ2-1; 7 nucleotides agree with TRBD1. This CDR3 has 17 residues. The V segment lost 3 bases and the J segment 2 bases; nucleotides outside the gene matches: 10. The germline CDR1 and CDR2 sequences are MNHNS and SASEGT. This CDR3 is CASSDGVRTGTYNEQFF. CDR3 nucleotide sequence: TGTGCCAGCAGTGATGGGGTAAGGACAGGAACCTACAATGAGCAGTTCTTC.

The V gene is TRBV24-1, the J gene TRBJ1-5; tentatively, D is TRBD1 (5 bases). The germline V and J ends were trimmed by 7 bases and 9 bases, with 15 bases remaining between them. This CDR3 spans 13 amino acids. Germline V lookup: CDR1 KGHDR, CDR2 SFDVKD. CDR3 coding DNA: TGTGCCACCAGGAGGGAGGGCGGGGGGCCCCAGCATTTT. This codes for CATRREGGGPQHF.

This chain links TRBV6-1 with TRBJ2-1; D not resolved. This CDR3 spans 16 amino acids. Trimming cost V 0 bases and J 9 bases, with 18 bases left between them. Germline CDR1 is MNHNS and CDR2 is SASEGT. The CDR3 region is CASSEARISWRGEQFF. CDR3 coding DNA: TGTGCCAGCAGTGAAGCGCGGATTAGCTGGCGAGGTGAGCAGTTCTTC.

V and J are TRBV30 and TRBJ1-1; D remains unclear. The CDR3 is made up of 12 amino acids. CDR1 and CDR2 (germline): GTSNPN, SVGIG (reference sequence). V lost 5 bases to trimming and J lost 1 base, with 8 bases between them. CDR3 residues: CAWGRTNTEAFF. As DNA, the CDR3 is TGTGCCTGGGGACGGACGAACACTGAAGCTTTCTTT.